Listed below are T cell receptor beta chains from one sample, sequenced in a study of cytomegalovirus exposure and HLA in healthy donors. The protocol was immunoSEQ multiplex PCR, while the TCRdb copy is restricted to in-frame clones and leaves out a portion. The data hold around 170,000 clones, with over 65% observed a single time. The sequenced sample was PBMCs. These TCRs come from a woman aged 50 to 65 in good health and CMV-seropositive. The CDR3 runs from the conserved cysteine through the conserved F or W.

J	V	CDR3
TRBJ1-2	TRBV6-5	CASSLNRQGAHGYTF
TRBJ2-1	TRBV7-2	CASSLGLPSEQFF
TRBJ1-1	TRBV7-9	CASSLTGTPLSNTEAFF
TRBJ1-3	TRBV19	CASSTGTGEAGNTIYF
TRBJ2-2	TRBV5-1	CASSWTGGLTGELFF
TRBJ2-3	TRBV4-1	CASSRLAGGDTDTQYF
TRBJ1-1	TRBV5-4	CASSFPMGAGTEAFF
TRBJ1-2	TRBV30	CAWSGGDSVLYGYTF
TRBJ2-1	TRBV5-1	CASSFRVPNEQFF
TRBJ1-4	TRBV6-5	CASNGGGSANEKLFF
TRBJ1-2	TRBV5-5	CASSPPQFLGYTF
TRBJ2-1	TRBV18	CASSPESGGLNEQFF
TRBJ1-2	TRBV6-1	CASTNTGGQYGYTF
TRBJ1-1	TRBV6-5	CASSGGQGTEAFF
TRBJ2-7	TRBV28	CASSSGTNYYEQYF
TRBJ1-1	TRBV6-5	CASSRQEAFF
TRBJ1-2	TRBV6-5	CASRLDTPANYGYTF
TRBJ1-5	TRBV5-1	CASSLEGHRNQPQHF